One and the same sample provided the 23 T cell receptor beta chains below, sequenced in a study of blood T cells in healthy people across ages (dated by TCRdb to between 2015 and 2016). The method was 5' RACE. The run used an Illumina HiSeq 2500. A second about 7 to 12 cycle PCR used a sample-barcoded 5' primer and a J-beta primer mix. Clones were called with MiXCR by TCRdb after fastp trimmed the public reads at Q25, and only in-frame beta chains were retained. Each CDR3 protein gets just one entry, which takes the most common genes and DNA from the rows behind it. The sample data list 600,000 or so distinct CDR3 sequences, and about 30% of these were observed just once. About a sixth of the sample comes from the top ten. The specimen sequenced was blood. Source of these receptors: an elderly woman in good health.

This clonotype came up many times. The rearrangement joins TRBV20-1 to TRBJ2-7, with 10 bases lining up with TRBD2. The germline V gene encodes CDR1 DFQATT and CDR2 SNEGSKA (reference sequence). The CDR3 is made up of 14 amino acids. V lost 4 bases and J lost 0; bases outside the gene matches: 3. The CDR3 DNA sequence: TGCAGTGCTAATAGCGGGGGGTCCTCCTACGAGCAGTACTTC. Translating gives CSANSGGSSYEQYF.

This clonotype was recorded only once. The chain links TRBV6-5 to TRBJ1-1; TRBD1 is a possible D gene (5 bases). This CDR3 spans 13 amino acids. V was shortened by 7 bases and J by 4 bases, with 13 bases between the two germline ends. The germline V gene encodes CDR1 MNHEY and CDR2 SVGAGI. CDR3 amino acids: CASKRGETTEAFF. The DNA for the CDR3 is TGTGCCAGCAAGAGAGGGGAAACCACTGAAGCTTTCTTT.

The J gene is TRBJ2-1, the V gene TRBV27, with D possibly being TRBD2 (6 bases). Trimming stripped 5 bases from V and 1 base from J, with 18 bases between. Germline lookup yields CDR1 MNHEY and CDR2 SMNVEV (reference sequence). The CDR3 runs 17 residues. For the CDR3, the DNA is TGTGCCAGCAGTCAGCGAGGAGGGGTTCGTTCCTACAATGAGCAGTTCTTC. Amino acids: CASSQRGGVRSYNEQFF.

As regards this clonotype: A much larger clone differs by one base, so this may be a read error. The chain joins TRBV25-1 to TRBJ2-3, with 8 bases fitting TRBD2. Germline V gene sequence: CDR1 MGHDK, CDR2 SYGVNS. The CDR3 totals 12 residues. In DNA, the CDR3 is TGTGCCGGCAGCGGGGGCGCAGATACGCAGTATTTT. As protein: CAGSGGADTQYF.

This clonotype was counted only a few times. A much larger clone sits a single nucleotide away, making a read error possible. This sequence joins TRBV3-1 and TRBJ2-7; a possible D gene is TRBD2 (5 bases). The length of the CDR3 is 13 residues. CDR1 is LGHDT, CDR2 YNNKEL, per germline (reference sequence). The CDR3 region has the DNA TGTGTCAGCAGCGGAGGTTACGGTTACGAGCAGTACTTC. Translation: CVSSGGYGYEQYF.

Concerning this clonotype itself: One base away lies a much larger clone, so this may be a sequencing read error. The genes are TRBV28 and TRBJ2-3, with TRBD2 matching over 11 bases. The V gene's germline CDR1 is MDHEN and CDR2 SYDVKM. CDR3 size: 14 residues. Germline trimming cut 7 bases from V and 11 bases from J; bases unmatched to any gene: 11. CDR3 bases: TGTGCCAGCACCATTAGCGGGGGGGCGTATATGCAGTATTTT. The encoded protein is CASTISGGAYMQYF.

With regard to this clonotype: This may come from a read error, since a much larger clone is one base off. The chain combines TRBV7-9 with TRBJ2-7; TRBD1 might be the D (6 bases). The V gene's germline CDR1 is SEHNR and CDR2 FQNEAQ (reference sequence). The CDR3 has 12 residues. CDR3 in amino acids: CTSSLRGMAQYF. Here the CDR3 DNA reads TGTACCAGCAGCCTCAGGGGAATGGCCCAGTACTTC.

Worth noting for this clonotype: A much larger clonotype is one base distant, so this may be a read error. Lacking the conserved final phenylalanine or tryptophan, this CDR3 likely reflects a read error. V usage is TRBV11-2 and J usage is TRBJ1-6, with a tentative D call TRBD1 (6 bases). Trimming shortened V by 5 bases and J by 7 bases, and 12 bases separated the two germline ends. The CDR3 is made up of 14 amino acids. CDR1 is SGHAT and CDR2 is FQNNGV in the germline V gene. The DNA of the CDR3 is TGTGCCAGCAGCCTCCCAGGGGCGAATTCACCCCTCCACTGT. Its translation: CASSLPGANSPLHC.

CDR3 sequence (DNA): TGCAGTGCCCAAGGGGACAGGGGGCAAGAGACCCAGTACTTC. Encoded protein: CSAQGDRGQETQYF. This rearrangement joins TRBV20-1 to TRBJ2-5, with 11 bases aligning to TRBD1. Germline V lookup: CDR1 DFQATT, CDR2 SNEGSKA (reference sequence). The CDR3 runs 14 residues. The junction had 5 bases not matched to a gene; V was cut back by 6 bases and J by 2 bases.

The rearrangement joins TRBV10-3 to TRBJ2-1; 10 bases are a match to TRBD2. V gave up 2 bases and J gave up 8 bases; unmatched junction bases: 9. Germline V gene lookup returns CDR1 ENHRY and CDR2 SYGVKD. This CDR3 region has 16 residues. CDR3 nucleotide sequence: TGTGCCATCAGTGAGGTTCTAGCGGGGGATTGCGATGAGCAGTTCTTC. The encoded protein is CAISEVLAGDCDEQFF.

This clonotype was observed many times. J is TRBJ1-1 and V is TRBV7-9; 10 bases align to TRBD1. The ends lost 10 bases at V and 4 bases at J; junction bases unmatched: 9. This CDR3 spans 14 amino acids. Germline CDR1 reads SEHNR; CDR2 reads FQNEAQ (reference sequence). The CDR3: CATVDRGRGTEAFF. For the CDR3, the DNA is TGTGCCACAGTTGACAGGGGGCGGGGCACTGAAGCTTTCTTT. The complete variable domain, with remaining parts taken from reference TRBV7-9 and TRBJ1-1, reads DTGVSQNPRHKITKRGQNVTFRCDPISEHNRLYWYRQTLGQGPEFLTYFQNEAQLEKSRLLSDRFSAERPKGSFSTLEIQRTEQGDSAMYLCATVDRGRGTEAFFGQGTRLTVV.

This clonotype was seen many times. The chain has TRBV5-6 and TRBJ1-2; 8 bases line up with TRBD1. V lost 8 bases to trimming and J lost 4 bases; unmatched junction nucleotides: 10. CDR3 length equals 14 residues. Germline V gene data show CDR1 as SGHDT and CDR2 as YYEEEE. The CDR3 protein is CASGRDRGFYGYTF. CDR3 nucleotides: TGTGCCAGTGGCCGCGACAGGGGATTCTATGGCTACACCTTC.

The chain employs TRBV29-1 and TRBJ2-3; 7 bases align to TRBD1. Trimming removed 8 bases from V and 2 bases from J; junction bases left unmatched: 10. The CDR3 is 14 amino acids. Germline V gene lookup returns CDR1 SQVTM and CDR2 ANQGSEA. The CDR3 sequence: CSSDRVAHTDTQYF. The CDR3, as DNA: TGCAGCTCCGACAGGGTGGCCCACACAGATACGCAGTATTTT.

This clonotype was counted many times. J is TRBJ2-7 and V is TRBV19; D not certain. This CDR3 has 12 amino acids. The germline V gene has CDR1 LNHDA and CDR2 SQIVND (reference sequence). Trimming stripped 5 bases from V and 3 bases from J, with 8 bases between. CDR3 loop: CASSAWGYEQYF. CDR3 sequence (DNA): TGTGCCAGTAGTGCTTGGGGCTACGAGCAGTACTTC.

With respect to this clonotype: A read error is possible here, since a much larger clone lies one base away. The chain links TRBV6-5 to TRBJ2-5, with a tentative D call TRBD1 (6 bases). Between the trimmed V and J ends, which lost 4 bases and 11 bases, there was a span of 17 bases. Germline CDR1 is MNHEY and CDR2 is SVGAGI. The length of the CDR3 is 13 residues. DNA of the CDR3: TGTGCCAGCAGTTTCACAGGGTACAATGAGCAGTACTTC. Encoded protein: CASSFTGYNEQYF.

About this clonotype: A much more abundant neighbour one base away suggests this may be a read error. V gene TRBV20-1 combines with J gene TRBJ2-1; 11 nucleotides match TRBD1. The J segment lost 6 bases and the V segment lost 3 bases, leaving 16 bases of the junction unmatched. This CDR3 is built from 18 residues. Germline values: CDR1 DFQATT, CDR2 SNEGSKA (reference sequence). The CDR3 coding sequence is TGCAGTGCTAGGGCTCGGAGCCTCGGGACAGGGGGTGGCAATGAGCAGTTCTTC. Its protein is CSARARSLGTGGGNEQFF.

V is TRBV7-2 and J is TRBJ2-7, with TRBD1 as a possible D gene (6 bases). There are 14 residues in the CDR3. Germline values: CDR1 SGHTA, CDR2 FQGNSA. Between the trimmed V and J ends, which lost 4 bases and 2 bases, there was a span of 12 bases. Here the CDR3 DNA reads TGTGCCAGCAGCTCCGAAGGGGGACCCTACGAGCAGTACTTC. Its protein is CASSSEGGPYEQYF. The full variable domain, its missing parts supplied by reference TRBV7-2 and TRBJ2-7, is GAGVSQSPSNKVTEKGKDVELRCDPISGHTALYWYRQSLGQGLEFLIYFQGNSAPDKSGLPSDRFSAERTGGSVSTLTIQRTQQEDSAVYLCASSSEGGPYEQYFGPGTRLTVT.

The rearrangement links TRBV5-1 to TRBJ2-5; tentatively, D is TRBD2 (5 bases). The J call may not be correct, given that the DNA end is closer to TRBJ2-7. Germline V gene data show CDR1 as SGHRS and CDR2 as YFSETQ. This CDR3 region has 17 residues. The CDR3 DNA is TGCGCCAGCAGCTTGGGGTGGGGTTCAAGCGGCGTGCACGAGCAGTACTTC. Amino acids: CASSLGWGSSGVHEQYF.

This clonotype was counted a few times. The chain joins TRBV15 to TRBJ1-4, with D tentatively TRBD1 (6 bases). Germline values: CDR1 LNHNV, CDR2 YYDKDF (reference sequence). The CDR3 consists of 14 residues. The germline V and J ends were trimmed by 11 bases and 0 bases, with 13 bases remaining between them. This CDR3 reads CAAGEGATNEKLFF. For the CDR3, the DNA is TGTGCCGCCGGGGAGGGGGCAACTAATGAAAAACTGTTTTTT. The full variable domain, in which reference TRBV15 and TRBJ1-4 provide the parts outside the CDR3, is DAMVIQNPRYQVTQFGKPVTLSCSQTLNHNVMYWYQQKSSQAPKLLFHYYDKDFNNEADTPDNFQSRRPNTSFCFLDIRSPGLGDTAMYLCAAGEGATNEKLFFGSGTQLSVL.

The sample holds many counts of this clonotype. A much larger clone lies one base from this, so it may be a read error. CDR3: CASSPLAGWDEQYF. CDR3 sequence (DNA): TGTGCCAGCAGCCCATTAGCGGGCTGGGATGAGCAGTACTTC. The J gene is TRBJ2-5, the V gene TRBV7-8; 7 bases align to TRBD2. Germline V gene sequence: CDR1 SGHVS, CDR2 FQNEAQ. This CDR3 has 14 residues. V shed 5 bases and J 11 bases; nucleotides not matched to a gene: 14.

This clonotype was found many times. This chain connects TRBV10-3 to TRBJ2-6; TRBD1 matches at 7 bases. Trimming took 5 bases from V and 3 from J; bases not matched to a gene: 1. Germline CDR1 ENHRY, CDR2 SYGVKD. CDR3 length equals 14 residues. Here the CDR3 reads CAISTGVGANVLTF. The CDR3 coding sequence is TGTGCCATCAGTACAGGGGTTGGGGCCAACGTCCTGACTTTC.

This chain joins TRBV7-6 and TRBJ1-2; D remains ambiguous. The CDR3 runs to 13 residues. CDR1 and CDR2 from the germline V gene are SGHVS and FNYEAQ. V was cut by 1 base and J by 8 bases, with 11 bases left in between. The CDR3 region has the DNA TGTGCCAGCAGCTTAGAAGAGGCGGAAGGCTACACCTTC. Amino acid sequence: CASSLEEAEGYTF.

The chain recombines TRBV20-1 with TRBJ2-7; D is unclear. CDR1 DFQATT and CDR2 SNEGSKA come from the germline V gene (reference sequence). V was cut by 5 bases and J by 1 base, with 6 bases left in between. This CDR3 comprises 11 residues. The CDR3 nucleotides are TGCAGTGCTGGAATTTCCTACGAGCAGTACTTC. Translated, it gives CSAGISYEQYF.